These 17 T cell receptor beta chains came from one sample sequenced in a study of metastatic and nonmetastatic thyroid tumors. MiXCR re-clonotyped the PCR reads for TCRdb. Of around 34,000 clones listed, around 20% are singletons. Among the patients, none had received any treatment before thyroid surgery. Sequenced material: blood. Receptor source: a female donor with papillary thyroid cancer or a benign thyroid nodule (not recorded which). Some clones in this sample may be carry-over from other donors' samples.

This clone was detected ten times or more. The V gene is TRBV3-1, the J gene TRBJ1-2; D may be TRBD1 (5 bases). V was clipped by 0 bases and J by 6 bases, with 14 bases between them. CDR3 size: 15 residues. Germline CDR1 LGHDT, CDR2 YNNKEL (reference sequence). CDR3 coding DNA: TGTGCCAGCAGCCAAGACGGGGCAAGGGGTAATGGCTACACCTTC. Its translation: CASSQDGARGNGYTF. The full variable domain, with the rest looked up from reference TRBV3-1 and TRBJ1-2, is DTAVSQTPKYLVTQMGNDKSIKCEQNLGHDTMYWYKQDSKKFLKIMFSYNNKELIINETVPNRFSPKSPDKAHLNLHINSLELGDSAVYFCASSQDGARGNGYTFGSGTRLTVV.

In regard to this clone: A junction end diverges from the germline sequence, so it may reflect a read error. The CDR3: CASILRTHYEQYF. For the CDR3, the DNA is TGCGCCAGCATCTTGAGGACCCACTACGAGCAGTACTTC. This chain links TRBV5-1 with TRBJ2-7; no definite D call. The CDR3 has 13 amino acids. The germline CDR1 and CDR2 sequences are SGHRS and YFSETQ.

This clone was counted between two and nine times. CDR3 region: CASSQVPRGGDTQYF. Here the CDR3 DNA reads TGTGCCAGCAGCCAAGTACCGAGGGGGGGAGATACGCAGTATTTT. This chain connects TRBV3-1 to TRBJ2-3, with a weak D call TRBD2 (7 bases). The CDR3 spans 15 residues. Germline CDR1 and CDR2: LGHDT and YNNKEL (reference sequence). The germline V and J ends were trimmed by 1 base and 5 bases, with 13 bases remaining between them.

This clone was seen ten or more times. The rearrangement links TRBV27 to TRBJ2-1; 7 bases fit TRBD1. This CDR3 contains 11 residues. J was trimmed by 16 bases and V by 6 bases; bases with no gene match: 9. Germline V gene sequence: CDR1 MNHEY, CDR2 SMNVEV (reference sequence). CDR3 nucleotide sequence: TGTGCCAGCAGCTCTCCGGGACAGACTTTCTTC. Protein product: CASSSPGQTFF.

This chain connects TRBV29-1 to TRBJ2-7; D is perhaps TRBD1 (5 bases). With 8 bases removed from V and 9 bases from J, the gap between germline ends came to 23 bases. CDR1 and CDR2 from the germline V gene are SQVTM and ANQGSEA. This CDR3 region has 13 residues. The CDR3 DNA sequence: TGCAGCATTCAAGGGCAGGGTGCAGGCGGGCAGTACTTC. It specifies CSIQGQGAGGQYF.

This clone was observed a handful of times. This may be a read error, as it is one base from a much larger clone. This chain uses TRBV29-1 with TRBJ2-7; TRBD1 matches 9 bases. After removal of 7 bases from V and 7 bases from J, the junction contained 11 bases not matched to a gene. CDR3 length: 13 amino acids. In germline, CDR1 is SQVTM, CDR2 ANQGSEA. CDR3 coding DNA: TGCAGCGCTGGGGACAGGGTTACAGGGGAGCAGTACTTC. Protein sequence: CSAGDRVTGEQYF.

This chain links TRBV15 with TRBJ1-2, with TRBD1 identical over 7 bases. There are 14 residues in the CDR3. Trimming at V came to 1 base and at J to 7 bases, leaving 6 bases not matched to a gene. CDR1 LNHNV and CDR2 YYDKDF come from the germline V gene (reference sequence). The CDR3 region has the DNA TGTGCCACCAGCAGAGGGGAACAGGGGTCTGGCTACACCTTC. This translates into CATSRGEQGSGYTF.

There are many counts of this clone. The chain recombines TRBV2 with TRBJ2-1; the D gene is possibly TRBD2 (6 bases). The CDR3 is 13 amino acids. From germline, CDR1 is SNHLY and CDR2 FYNNEI. V was pared by 8 bases and J by 6 bases, with 14 bases between. This CDR3 reads CASAGLTLNEQFF. CDR3 nucleotide sequence: TGTGCCAGCGCCGGACTAACCCTCAATGAGCAGTTCTTC.

The V call is TRBV7-2, the J call TRBJ2-7, with D uncertain. Trimming took 5 bases from V and 2 from J, leaving 13 bases between them. The CDR3 loop spans 14 amino acids. Germline CDR1 SGHTA, CDR2 FQGNSA. The CDR3 region has the DNA TGTGCCAGCAGCGTGGGCCTAGAACCCTACGAGCAGTACTTC. It is translated as CASSVGLEPYEQYF.

In its sample, this clone was seen many times. V and J are TRBV9 and TRBJ2-1; D remains ambiguous. CDR1 is SGDLS and CDR2 is YYNGEE in the germline V gene. V was shortened by 0 bases and J by 9 bases, with 13 bases between the two germline ends. The CDR3 contains 14 residues. For the CDR3, the DNA is TGTGCCAGCAGCGTAGCTTGGGGTTTTAGTGAGCAGTTCTTC. It encodes CASSVAWGFSEQFF.

This clone was seen many times. The J gene is TRBJ1-2, the V gene TRBV20-1, with TRBD1 matching over 8 bases. J was trimmed by 4 bases and V by 0 bases; bases with no gene match: 4. This CDR3 contains 14 residues. The germline V gene has CDR1 DFQATT and CDR2 SNEGSKA (reference sequence). CDR3 amino acids: CSARDGQGTYGYTF. The DNA of the CDR3 is TGCAGTGCTAGAGACGGACAGGGCACCTATGGCTACACCTTC.

This clone showed up many times. It may be a read error: a sequence one base away is much more abundant. This chain connects TRBV20-1 to TRBJ2-7; D is perhaps TRBD2 (5 bases). CDR3 length: 13 residues. Germline-derived CDR1 and CDR2 are DFQATT and SNEGSKA (reference sequence). V was pared by 8 bases and J by 2 bases, with 16 bases between. CDR3 region: CSTRRTPTYEQYF. The DNA of the CDR3 is TGCAGTACGCGGAGGACTCCTACCTACGAGCAGTACTTC.

This clone ranks as medium-sized (0.01 to 0.1%). The J gene is TRBJ2-2, the V gene TRBV6-1; the D gene is possibly TRBD1 (6 bases). V was pared by 5 bases and J by 7 bases, with 20 bases between. Germline V CDR1 and CDR2: MNHNS, SASEGT. The CDR3 is made up of 16 amino acids. CDR3 loop: CASSQRGTLSDGELFF. CDR3 bases: TGTGCCAGCAGTCAGAGGGGGACCTTATCCGACGGGGAGCTGTTTTTT.

This clone has at least ten counts. The rearrangement joins TRBV5-4 to TRBJ2-3; the D gene is possibly TRBD1 (6 bases). V was shortened by 4 bases and J by 0 bases, with 12 bases between the two germline ends. Germline V gives CDR1 SGHNT, CDR2 YYREEE (reference sequence). This CDR3 contains 15 residues. The chain's CDR3 is CASSQGGRSTDTQYF. CDR3 DNA sequence: TGTGCCAGCAGCCAAGGGGGTCGTAGCACAGATACGCAGTATTTT.

V is TRBV24-1 and J is TRBJ2-3; D is undetermined. This CDR3 is built from 14 residues. Deletions cut 5 bases from V and 2 bases from J, with 10 bases between. CDR1 KGHDR and CDR2 SFDVKD come from the germline V gene. DNA for the CDR3: TGTGCCACCAGTGCCCCCGGGTACACAGATACGCAGTATTTT. Translating it yields CATSAPGYTDTQYF.

This clone was counted ten times or more. The CDR3 reads CASSSGTSGGANEQFF. The CDR3 bases are TGTGCCAGCAGCTCGGGGACTAGCGGGGGGGCAAATGAGCAGTTCTTC. The gene calls are TRBV11-3 and TRBJ2-1, with 16 bases fitting TRBD2. The germline V gene encodes CDR1 SGHNT and CDR2 YENEEA. The CDR3 contains 16 residues. The trim removed 4 bases at V and 7 bases at J, leaving 4 bases unmatched.

The chain is built from TRBV7-2 and TRBJ2-7; a weak D match, TRBD1 (5 bases). CDR3 length: 13 amino acids. V gave up 2 bases and J gave up 2 bases, with 7 bases separating them. The germline CDR1 and CDR2 sequences are SGHTA and FQGNSA. CDR3 bases: TGTGCCAGCAGCTTACTGACAGCCTACGAGCAGTACTTC. This encodes CASSLLTAYEQYF.